This TCR beta chain was profiled in a study of blood T cell repertoires in COVID-19. Overall study: Sources were T cells, B-cell-depleted T cells, or PBMCs; the material itself was cDNA or gDNA.

Libraries were prepared by immunoSEQ multiplex PCR; TCRdb keeps only in-frame clonotypes and omits some of them. The table shows about 200,000 clones, with about 88% occurring only once. J was trimmed by 8 bases and V by 2 bases; bases with no gene match: 5. This CDR3 has 14 residues. Germline V gene data show CDR1 as SGHRS and CDR2 as YFSETQ. Sequenced: peripheral blood. The chain carries TRBV5-1 and TRBJ1-4; TRBD1 agrees at 8 bases. The TCR sequence derives from a man aged 35-49 years with active or convalescent COVID-19. CDR3 loop: CASSFDRGWEKLFF. In DNA, the CDR3 is TGCGCCAGCAGCTTCGACAGGGGTTGGGAAAAACTGTTTTTT. Combining the CDR3 with reference TRBV5-1 and TRBJ1-4 gives the whole variable domain KAGVTQTPRYLIKTRGQQVTLSCSPISGHRSVSWYQQTPGQGLQFLFEYFSETQRNKGNFPGRFSGRQFSNSRSEMNVSTLELGDSALYLCASSFDRGWEKLFFGSGTQLSVL.